This T cell receptor (beta chain) was captured by sequencing in a study of blood T cell repertoires in COVID-19. About the research overall: Samples of COVID-19 (acute and convalescent) were obtained from the United States, Italy and Spain. T cells, B-cell-depleted T cells, or PBMCs provided the cDNA or gDNA that served as material.

This clone has more than one count but fewer than ten. Germline lookup yields CDR1 LGHDT and CDR2 YNNKEL (reference sequence). This CDR3 contains 17 residues. The ends lost 4 bases at V and 0 bases at J; junction bases unmatched: 10. Here immunoSEQ multiplex PCR was the method, and the copy in TCRdb shows in-frame clones only, minus some. This sample carries approximately 240,000 clones, less than 85% of them seen once, and the ten largest clones take 4.5% to 6%. The chain recombines TRBV3-1 (or the pseudogene TRBV3-2) with TRBJ1-1; 8 positions match TRBD1. The receptor comes from a woman older than 75 with active or convalescent COVID-19. The sequenced sample was peripheral blood. The CDR3 is CASSRPLTGALNTEAFF. Written as DNA, the CDR3 is TGTGCCAGCAGCCGACCACTGACAGGGGCTTTGAACACTGAAGCTTTCTTT.